These T cell receptor beta chains were read from a single sample in a study of T cells in Graves' hyperthyroidism and ophthalmopathy. One entry per CDR3 protein, called by TCRdb with MiXCR from the multiplex PCR reads. The repertoire consists of 300,000 to 450,000 distinct CDR3 sequences, with roughly 14% occurring once and the leading ten covering 15% to 20%. Sequencing was performed on blood. These receptor sequences come from a woman aged 25 to 39 with Graves' ophthalmopathy. Each CDR3 is given with its conserved first and last residue. The D gene is left open where the match is weak. Not all rows give a size; the values are once, few, many and, for expanded clones, a class.

abundance,j_gene,d_gene,v_gene,CDR3aa,CDR3nt
many,TRBJ2-1,-,TRBV14,CASSQVSSGGHEQFF,TGTGCCAGCAGCCAAGTCAGTAGTGGAGGCCATGAGCAGTTCTTC
many,TRBJ1-1,TRBD1,TRBV9,CASSTGQARIEAFF,TGTGCCAGCAGCACCGGACAGGCTCGAATTGAAGCTTTCTTT
many,TRBJ2-5,-,TRBV28,CASSWDAWDTQETQYF,TGTGCCAGCAGTTGGGACGCCTGGGACACCCAAGAGACCCAGTACTTC
many,TRBJ2-2,-,TRBV6-1,CASSGGTLGISLTGELFF,TGTGCCAGCAGTGGCGGCACGTTGGGGATAAGTCTCACCGGGGAGCTGTTTTTT
many,TRBJ2-1,-,TRBV28,CASSFGPGLEFGNEQFF,TGTGCCAGCAGTTTTGGCCCCGGTTTAGAATTTGGCAATGAGCAGTTCTTC
many,TRBJ1-2,-,TRBV18,CASSPVGLGYTF,TGTGCCAGCTCACCAGTTGGGTTAGGCTACACCTTC
-,TRBJ2-3,-,TRBV18,CASSPRLGSTDTQYF,TGTGCCAGCTCACCACGTCTCGGAAGCACAGATACGCAGTATTTT
few,TRBJ1-4,-,TRBV28,CASSTEDASEKLFF,TGTGCCAGCAGTACCGAGGACGCGAGTGAAAAACTGTTTTTT
-,TRBJ1-3,-,TRBV10-2,CASIPPGGIGNTIYF,TGCGCCAGCATACCCCCCGGGGGGATCGGAAACACCATATATTTT
few,TRBJ1-4,-,TRBV6-1,CASRERMAATNEKLFF,TGTGCCAGCAGGGAAAGGATGGCGGCAACTAATGAAAAACTGTTTTTT
many,TRBJ1-3,-,TRBV5-1,CASKPQGSGNTIYF,TGCGCCAGCAAACCCCAGGGCTCTGGAAACACCATATATTTT
many,TRBJ1-5,-,TRBV7-9,CASSGGNSNQPQHF,TGTGCCAGCAGCGGCGGAAATAGCAATCAGCCCCAGCATTTT
many,TRBJ1-4,-,TRBV6-1,CASSEPGEEKLFF,TGTGCCAGCAGTGAGCCCGGAGAAGAAAAACTGTTTTTT
many,TRBJ1-5,-,TRBV2,CASSDTGGTNQPQHF,TGTGCCAGCAGTGACACGGGGGGAACTAATCAGCCCCAGCATTTT
many,TRBJ2-7,TRBD2,TRBV20-1,CSALLLAGATYEQYF,TGCAGTGCTCTACTTCTAGCGGGGGCGACCTACGAGCAGTACTTC
-,TRBJ1-5,-,TRBV10-2,CASRLKRPQHF,TGCGCCAGCAGATTGAAGAGGCCCCAGCATTTT
many,TRBJ2-1,TRBD1,TRBV6-2/TRBV6-3,CASSYRGRDEQFF,TGTGCCAGCAGTTACAGGGGGCGTGATGAGCAGTTCTTC
-,TRBJ1-2,-,TRBV10-3,CAISEVGHNGYTF,TGTGCCATCAGTGAGGTCGGGCATAATGGCTACACCTTC
many,TRBJ1-2,-,TRBV5-1,CASRPLGDYGYTF,TGCGCCAGCAGGCCCCTAGGGGACTATGGCTACACCTTC
many,TRBJ2-1,TRBD2,TRBV30,CAWTSGVEAYNEQFF,TGTGCCTGGACTAGCGGGGTAGAAGCTTACAATGAGCAGTTCTTC
many,TRBJ1-3,-,TRBV28,CASSANSGNTIYF,TGTGCCAGTTCGGCTAACTCTGGAAACACCATATATTTT
many,TRBJ2-5,TRBD2,TRBV12-3/TRBV12-4,CASRTSGGIQETQYF,TGTGCCAGCAGGACTAGCGGGGGGATCCAAGAGACCCAGTACTTC
many,TRBJ2-7,TRBD1,TRBV6-1,CASSYAGQGPYEQYF,TGTGCCAGCAGTTACGCGGGACAGGGACCCTACGAGCAGTACTTC
many,TRBJ2-7,-,TRBV27,CASRGSGGVSYEQYF,TGTGCCAGCAGGGGAAGTGGGGGCGTCTCCTACGAGCAGTACTTC
many,TRBJ2-3,-,TRBV28,CASTWQVSTDTQYF,TGTGCCAGCACCTGGCAGGTTTCCACAGATACGCAGTATTTT
many,TRBJ2-5,TRBD1,TRBV12-5,CASVPPGRDRGDRETQYF,TGTGCTAGTGTTCCCCCCGGGCGGGACAGGGGGGACAGGGAGACCCAGTACTTC
-,TRBJ1-1,TRBD1,TRBV6-1,CASSEGQVSLNTEAFF,TGTGCCAGCAGTGAGGGACAGGTTTCGTTGAACACTGAAGCTTTCTTT
many,TRBJ2-1,TRBD2,TRBV30,CAGNLAGEYNEQFF,TGTGCCGGTAATCTAGCGGGGGAATACAATGAGCAGTTCTTC
-,TRBJ2-3,TRBD2,TRBV9,CASSTSGGGFFTTDTQYF,TGTGCCAGCAGTACTAGCGGGGGGGGATTCTTCACCACAGATACGCAGTATTTT
-,TRBJ2-2,TRBD2,TRBV29-1,CSVEPLAGSFAGELFF,TGCAGCGTTGAACCGCTAGCGGGGAGTTTCGCCGGGGAGCTGTTTTTT